Each of the 4 T cell receptor beta chains below was sequenced from the same sample in a study of patients and donors after allogeneic stem cell transplantation. A single record per CDR3 protein comes from TCRdb applying MiXCR to the RT-PCR reads. The sample holds 150,000 to 200,000 distinct CDR3 sequences, 25% to 35% seen once. Sequenced material: blood, either unsorted or a sorted T cell fraction (not recorded which). Source of these receptors: a human donor who was either an allogeneic HSCT recipient or a stem cell or donor lymphocyte infusion donor (not recorded which). It is not recorded whose cells these are; they may come from a transplant donor.

This clonotype showed up many times. The J gene is TRBJ1-2, the V gene TRBV5-1; tentatively, D is TRBD1 (5 bases). V was clipped by 3 bases and J by 4 bases, with 13 bases between them. The CDR3 runs 14 residues. From germline, CDR1 is SGHRS and CDR2 YFSETQ. The CDR3 nucleotides read TGCGCCAGCAGCTCTGTAGGGGACGGCTATGGCTACACCTTC. It specifies CASSSVGDGYGYTF.

This clonotype was found a few times. The CDR3 DNA reads TGCAGTGCTGACAGGGACTCCTACGAGCAGTACTTC. It yields the protein CSADRDSYEQYF. The chain joins TRBV20-1 to TRBJ2-7; 7 bases map to TRBD1. Looked up from germline, CDR1 is DFQATT and CDR2 is SNEGSKA (reference sequence). The J segment lost 0 bases and the V segment lost 5 bases, leaving 1 base of the junction unmatched. The CDR3 is made up of 12 amino acids.

The table lists this clonotype with a count of one. This chain uses TRBV18 with TRBJ2-1; 8 bases are shared with TRBD2. V was clipped by 0 bases and J by 4 bases; unmatched bases: 5. This CDR3 is 16 amino acids long. Germline loops: CDR1 KGHSH, CDR2 LQKENI. The CDR3 loop is CASSPPLLAVYNEQFF. The CDR3 DNA is TGTGCCAGCTCACCACCGTTACTAGCGGTTTACAATGAGCAGTTCTTC.

The V and J genes are TRBV5-1 and TRBJ1-2; TRBD1 aligns across 7 bases. Germline CDR1 and CDR2: SGHRS and YFSETQ. There are 15 residues in the CDR3. Losses at the gene ends were 0 bases for V and 8 bases for J; bases not matched to a gene: 10. CDR3 sequence: CASSLALRQGIGYTF. The CDR3 coding sequence is TGCGCCAGCAGCTTGGCCCTACGACAGGGCATAGGCTACACCTTC.